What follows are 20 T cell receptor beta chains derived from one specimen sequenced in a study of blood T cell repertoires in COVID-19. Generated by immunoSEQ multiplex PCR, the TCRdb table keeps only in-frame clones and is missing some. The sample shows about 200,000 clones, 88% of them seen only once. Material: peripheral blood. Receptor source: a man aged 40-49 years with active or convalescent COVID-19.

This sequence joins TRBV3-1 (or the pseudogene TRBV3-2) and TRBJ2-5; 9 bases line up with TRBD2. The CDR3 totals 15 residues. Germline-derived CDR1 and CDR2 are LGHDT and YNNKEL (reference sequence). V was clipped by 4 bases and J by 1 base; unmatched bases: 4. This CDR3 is CASSPGLATQETQYF. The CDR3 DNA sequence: TGTGCCAGCAGCCCCGGACTAGCGACCCAAGAGACCCAGTACTTC.

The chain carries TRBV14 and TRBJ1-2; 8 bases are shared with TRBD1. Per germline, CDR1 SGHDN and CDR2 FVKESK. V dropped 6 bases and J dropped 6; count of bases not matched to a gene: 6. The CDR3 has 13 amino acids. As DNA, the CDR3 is TGTGCCAGCAGGCGGACAGGGTTGGATGGCTACACCTTC. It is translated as CASRRTGLDGYTF.

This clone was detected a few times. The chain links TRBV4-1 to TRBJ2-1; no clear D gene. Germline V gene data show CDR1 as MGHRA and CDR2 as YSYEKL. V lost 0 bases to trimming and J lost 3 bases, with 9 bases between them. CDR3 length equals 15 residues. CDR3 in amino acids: CASSQDDSGYNEQFF. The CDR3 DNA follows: TGCGCCAGCAGCCAAGATGACTCGGGCTACAATGAGCAGTTCTTC.

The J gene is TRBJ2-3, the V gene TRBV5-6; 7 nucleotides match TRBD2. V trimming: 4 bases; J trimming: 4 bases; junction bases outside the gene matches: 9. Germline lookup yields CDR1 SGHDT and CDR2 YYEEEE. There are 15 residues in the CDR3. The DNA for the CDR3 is TGTGCCAGCAGCGTAAGCGGGACTGACGCAGATACGCAGTATTTT. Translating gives CASSVSGTDADTQYF.

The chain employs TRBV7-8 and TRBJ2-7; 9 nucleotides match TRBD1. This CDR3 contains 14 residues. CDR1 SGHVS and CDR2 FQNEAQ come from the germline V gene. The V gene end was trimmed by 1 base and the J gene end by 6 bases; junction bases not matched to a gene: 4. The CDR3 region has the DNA TGTGCCAGCAGCTTAGTTACAGGGGGCGTCGAGCAGTACTTC. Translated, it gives CASSLVTGGVEQYF.

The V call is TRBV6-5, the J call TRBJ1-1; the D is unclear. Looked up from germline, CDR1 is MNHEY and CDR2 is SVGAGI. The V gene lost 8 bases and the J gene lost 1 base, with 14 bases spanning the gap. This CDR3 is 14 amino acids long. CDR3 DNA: TGTGCCAGCCAAAAAGCGGCGGCGAACACTGAAGCTTTCTTT. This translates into CASQKAAANTEAFF.

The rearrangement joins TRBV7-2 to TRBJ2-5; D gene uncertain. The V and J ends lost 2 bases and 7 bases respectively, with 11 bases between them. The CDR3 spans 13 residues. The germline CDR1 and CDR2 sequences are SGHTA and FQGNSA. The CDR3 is CASSLNPVLTQYF. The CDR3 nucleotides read TGTGCCAGCAGCTTAAACCCGGTCTTGACCCAGTACTTC.

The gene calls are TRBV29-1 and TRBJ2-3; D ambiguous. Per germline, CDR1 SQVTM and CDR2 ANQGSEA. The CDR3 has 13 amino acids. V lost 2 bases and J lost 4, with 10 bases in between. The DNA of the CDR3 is TGCAGCGTTGAAAGAGGTGGCGCAGATACGCAGTATTTT. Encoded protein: CSVERGGADTQYF.

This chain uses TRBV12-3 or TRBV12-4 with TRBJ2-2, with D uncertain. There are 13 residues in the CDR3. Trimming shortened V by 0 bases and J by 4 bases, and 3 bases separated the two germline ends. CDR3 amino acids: CASSLARTGELFF. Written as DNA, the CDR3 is TGTGCCAGCAGTTTAGCGCGCACCGGGGAGCTGTTTTTT.

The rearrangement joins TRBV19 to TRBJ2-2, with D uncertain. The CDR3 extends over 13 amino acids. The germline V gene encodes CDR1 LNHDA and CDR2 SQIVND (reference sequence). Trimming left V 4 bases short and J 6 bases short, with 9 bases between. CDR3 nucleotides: TGTGCCAGTAGTACACTGCCCGCCGGGGAGCTGTTTTTT. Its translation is CASSTLPAGELFF.

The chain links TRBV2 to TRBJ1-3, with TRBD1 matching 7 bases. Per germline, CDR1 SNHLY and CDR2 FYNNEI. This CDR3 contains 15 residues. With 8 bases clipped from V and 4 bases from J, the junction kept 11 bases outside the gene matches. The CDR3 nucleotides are TGTGCCAGCCGACCCGCAGGGGGAGTGGGAAACACCATATATTTT. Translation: CASRPAGGVGNTIYF.

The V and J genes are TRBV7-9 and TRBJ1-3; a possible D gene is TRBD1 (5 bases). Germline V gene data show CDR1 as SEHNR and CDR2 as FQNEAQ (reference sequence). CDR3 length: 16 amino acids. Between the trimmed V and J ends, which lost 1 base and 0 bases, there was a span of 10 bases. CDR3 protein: CASSLGGRASGNTIYF. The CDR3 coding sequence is TGTGCCAGCAGCTTAGGGGGCAGAGCCTCTGGAAACACCATATATTTT.

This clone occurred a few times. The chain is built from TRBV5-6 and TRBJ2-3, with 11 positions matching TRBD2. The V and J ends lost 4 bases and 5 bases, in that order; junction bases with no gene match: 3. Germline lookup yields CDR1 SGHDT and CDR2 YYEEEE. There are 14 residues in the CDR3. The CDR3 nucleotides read TGTGCCAGCAGCCCTACTAGCGGGGGAGATACGCAGTATTTT. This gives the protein CASSPTSGGDTQYF. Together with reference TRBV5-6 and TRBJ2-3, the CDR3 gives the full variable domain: DAGVTQSPTHLIKTRGQQVTLRCSPKSGHDTVSWYQQALGQGPQFIFQYYEEEERQRGNFPDRFSGHQFPNYSSELNVNALLLGDSALYLCASSPTSGGDTQYFGPGTRLTVL.

The CDR3: CASSLEGYEQYF. DNA for the CDR3: TGTGCCAGCAGTTTGGAGGGATACGAGCAGTACTTC. V gene TRBV28 combines with J gene TRBJ2-7; perhaps TRBD2 as D (6 bases). The CDR3 is made up of 12 amino acids. CDR1 is MDHEN, CDR2 SYDVKM, per germline. The germline V and J ends were trimmed by 3 bases and 4 bases, with 7 bases remaining between them. Drawing the rest from reference TRBV28 and TRBJ2-7, the complete variable domain is DVKVTQSSRYLVKRTGEKVFLECVQDMDHENMFWYRQDPGLGLRLIYFSYDVKMKEKGDIPEGYSVSREKKERFSLILESASTNQTSMYLCASSLEGYEQYFGPGTRLTVT.

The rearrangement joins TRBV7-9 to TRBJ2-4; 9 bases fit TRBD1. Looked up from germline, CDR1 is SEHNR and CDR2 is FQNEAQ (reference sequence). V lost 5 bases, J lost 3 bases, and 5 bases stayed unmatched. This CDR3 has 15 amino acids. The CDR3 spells CASSPGGQGKNIQYF. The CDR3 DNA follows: TGTGCCAGCAGCCCAGGGGGACAGGGCAAAAACATTCAGTACTTC.

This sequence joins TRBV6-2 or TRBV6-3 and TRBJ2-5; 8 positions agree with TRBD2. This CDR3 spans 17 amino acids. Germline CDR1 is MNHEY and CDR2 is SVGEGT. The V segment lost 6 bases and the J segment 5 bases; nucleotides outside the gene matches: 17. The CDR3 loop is CASSPRPELAEGETQYF. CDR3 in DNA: TGTGCCAGCAGCCCCAGGCCCGAACTAGCGGAGGGGGAGACCCAGTACTTC.

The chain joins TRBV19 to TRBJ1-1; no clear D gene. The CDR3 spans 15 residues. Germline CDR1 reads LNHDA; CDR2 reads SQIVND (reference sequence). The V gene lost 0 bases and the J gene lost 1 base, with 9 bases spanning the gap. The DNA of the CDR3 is TGTGCCAGTAGTATAGAACTCGCCAAGAACACTGAAGCTTTCTTT. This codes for CASSIELAKNTEAFF.

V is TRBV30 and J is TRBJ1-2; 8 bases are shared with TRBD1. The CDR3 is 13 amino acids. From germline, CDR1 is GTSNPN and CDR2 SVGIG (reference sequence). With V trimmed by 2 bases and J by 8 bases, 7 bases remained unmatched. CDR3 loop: CAWSPPGTGGYTF. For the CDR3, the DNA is TGTGCCTGGAGTCCGCCAGGGACAGGCGGCTACACCTTC.

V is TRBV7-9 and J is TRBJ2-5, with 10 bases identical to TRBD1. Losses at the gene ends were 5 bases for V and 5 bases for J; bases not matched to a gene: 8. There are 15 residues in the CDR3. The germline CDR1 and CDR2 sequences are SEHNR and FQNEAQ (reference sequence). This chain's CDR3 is CASSIRQGAGETQYF. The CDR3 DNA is TGTGCCAGCAGCATTCGACAGGGGGCGGGGGAGACCCAGTACTTC.

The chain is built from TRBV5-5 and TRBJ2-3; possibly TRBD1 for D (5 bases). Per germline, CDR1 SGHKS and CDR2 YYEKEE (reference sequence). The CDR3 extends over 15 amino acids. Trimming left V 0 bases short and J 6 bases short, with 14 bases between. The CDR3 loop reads CASSLVGPRQDTQYF. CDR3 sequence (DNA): TGTGCCAGCAGCTTGGTCGGACCCCGACAGGATACGCAGTATTTT.